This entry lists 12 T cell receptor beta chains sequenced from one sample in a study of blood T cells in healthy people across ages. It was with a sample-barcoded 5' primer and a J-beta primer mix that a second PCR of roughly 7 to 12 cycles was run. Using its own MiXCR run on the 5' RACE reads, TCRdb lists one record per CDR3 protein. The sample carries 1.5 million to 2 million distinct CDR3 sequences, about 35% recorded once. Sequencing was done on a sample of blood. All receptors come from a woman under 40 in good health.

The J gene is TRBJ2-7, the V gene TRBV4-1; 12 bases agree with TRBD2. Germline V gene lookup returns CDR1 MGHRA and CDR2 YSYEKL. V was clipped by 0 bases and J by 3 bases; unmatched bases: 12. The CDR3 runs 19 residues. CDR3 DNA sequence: TGCGCCAGCAGCCAAGAAGTCGTCAGAGGACTAGCGGGACACTACGAGCAGTACTTC. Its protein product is CASSQEVVRGLAGHYEQYF.

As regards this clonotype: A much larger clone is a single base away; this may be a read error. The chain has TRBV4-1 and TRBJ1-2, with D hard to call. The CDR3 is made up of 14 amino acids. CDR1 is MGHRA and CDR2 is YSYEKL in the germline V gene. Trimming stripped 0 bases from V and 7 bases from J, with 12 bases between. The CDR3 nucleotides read TGCGCCAGCAGCCAAGAGGTTGTAGGGATTGGCTACACCTTC. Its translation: CASSQEVVGIGYTF.

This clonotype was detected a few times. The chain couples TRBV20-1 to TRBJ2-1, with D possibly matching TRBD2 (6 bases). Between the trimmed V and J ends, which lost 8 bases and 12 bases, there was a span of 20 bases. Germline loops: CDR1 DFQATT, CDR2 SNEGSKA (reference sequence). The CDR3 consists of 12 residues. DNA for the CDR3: TGCAGTTCTCGACTAGATAGGGATGCGCAGTTCTTC. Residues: CSSRLDRDAQFF.

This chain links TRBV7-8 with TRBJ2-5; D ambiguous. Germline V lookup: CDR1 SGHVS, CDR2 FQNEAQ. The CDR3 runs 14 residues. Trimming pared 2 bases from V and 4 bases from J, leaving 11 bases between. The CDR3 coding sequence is TGTGCCAGCAGCTTACAGGAATTTGGAGAGACCCAGTACTTC. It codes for CASSLQEFGETQYF.

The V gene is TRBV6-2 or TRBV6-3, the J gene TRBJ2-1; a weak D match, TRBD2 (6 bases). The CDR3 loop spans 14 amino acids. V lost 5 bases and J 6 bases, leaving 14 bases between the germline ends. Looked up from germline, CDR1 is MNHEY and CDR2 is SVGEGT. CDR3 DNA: TGTGCCAGCAGTCCCCGGAGAGCGGGCAATGAGCAGTTCTTC. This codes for CASSPRRAGNEQFF.

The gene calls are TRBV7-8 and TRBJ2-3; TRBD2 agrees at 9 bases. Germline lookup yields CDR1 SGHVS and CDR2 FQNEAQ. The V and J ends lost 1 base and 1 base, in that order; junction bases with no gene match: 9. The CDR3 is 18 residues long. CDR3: CASSLVLAGDVGTDTQYF. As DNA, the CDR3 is TGTGCCAGCAGCTTAGTGTTAGCGGGGGATGTTGGCACAGATACGCAGTATTTT.

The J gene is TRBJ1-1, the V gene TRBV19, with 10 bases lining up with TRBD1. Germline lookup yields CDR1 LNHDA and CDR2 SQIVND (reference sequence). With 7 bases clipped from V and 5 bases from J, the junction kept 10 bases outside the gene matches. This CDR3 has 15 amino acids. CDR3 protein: CASTHRQGARTEAFF. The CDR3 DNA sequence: TGTGCCAGTACCCATCGACAGGGGGCCCGAACTGAAGCTTTCTTT.

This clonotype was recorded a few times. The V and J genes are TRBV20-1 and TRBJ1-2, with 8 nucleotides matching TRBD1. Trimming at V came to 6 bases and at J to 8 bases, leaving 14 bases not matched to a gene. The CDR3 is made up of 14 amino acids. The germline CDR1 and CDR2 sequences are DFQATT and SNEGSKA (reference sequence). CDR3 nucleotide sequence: TGCAGTGCCGGGACACAGGGGGTAGTGGAGGGCTACACCTTC. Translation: CSAGTQGVVEGYTF.

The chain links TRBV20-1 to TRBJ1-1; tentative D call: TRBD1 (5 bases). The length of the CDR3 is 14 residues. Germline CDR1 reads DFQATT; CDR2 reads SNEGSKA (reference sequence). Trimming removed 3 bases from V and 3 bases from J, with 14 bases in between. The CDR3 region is CSASSGILDTEAFF. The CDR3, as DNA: TGCAGTGCTAGTTCAGGGATCTTGGACACTGAAGCTTTCTTT.

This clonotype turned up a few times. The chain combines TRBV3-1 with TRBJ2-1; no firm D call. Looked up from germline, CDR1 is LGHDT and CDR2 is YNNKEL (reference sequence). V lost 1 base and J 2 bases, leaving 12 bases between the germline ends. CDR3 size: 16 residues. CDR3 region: CASSQVGTGPYNEQFF. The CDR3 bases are TGTGCCAGCAGCCAAGTTGGCACTGGTCCCTACAATGAGCAGTTCTTC.

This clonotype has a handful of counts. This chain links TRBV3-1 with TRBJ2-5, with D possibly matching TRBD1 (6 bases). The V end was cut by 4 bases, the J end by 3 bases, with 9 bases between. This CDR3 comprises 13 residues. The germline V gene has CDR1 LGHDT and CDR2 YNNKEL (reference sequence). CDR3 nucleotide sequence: TGTGCCAGCAGCCGTCGGACAGAAGAGACCCAGTACTTC. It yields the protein CASSRRTEETQYF.

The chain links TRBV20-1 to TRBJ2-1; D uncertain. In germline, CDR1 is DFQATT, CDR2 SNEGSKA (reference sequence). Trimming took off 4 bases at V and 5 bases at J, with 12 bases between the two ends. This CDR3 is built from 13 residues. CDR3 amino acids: CSAISTGNNEQFF. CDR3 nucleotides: TGCAGTGCTATTTCAACTGGGAACAATGAGCAGTTCTTC.